This TCR beta chain was profiled in a study of cytomegalovirus exposure and HLA in healthy donors. Unmatched junction bases numbered 4, after V lost 1 base and J lost 3 bases. The germline CDR1 and CDR2 sequences are MGHRA and YSYEKL. This CDR3 comprises 15 residues. The study ran its PCR with 60 Vbeta and 13 Jbeta primers. Profiled with immunoSEQ multiplex PCR; TCRdb holds only in-frame clones, not every one. The sample yields about 98,000 clones, 75% to 85% seen once. The chain combines TRBV4-1 with TRBJ2-5; 8 bases align to TRBD1. This TCR was sampled from a man between 18 and 29 years old in good health and CMV-seropositive. The sample taken for sequencing was PBMCs. Written as DNA, the CDR3 is TGCGCCAGCAGCCAAGGGCCAGGGGGCGAAGAGACCCAGTACTTC. It is translated as CASSQGPGGEETQYF.